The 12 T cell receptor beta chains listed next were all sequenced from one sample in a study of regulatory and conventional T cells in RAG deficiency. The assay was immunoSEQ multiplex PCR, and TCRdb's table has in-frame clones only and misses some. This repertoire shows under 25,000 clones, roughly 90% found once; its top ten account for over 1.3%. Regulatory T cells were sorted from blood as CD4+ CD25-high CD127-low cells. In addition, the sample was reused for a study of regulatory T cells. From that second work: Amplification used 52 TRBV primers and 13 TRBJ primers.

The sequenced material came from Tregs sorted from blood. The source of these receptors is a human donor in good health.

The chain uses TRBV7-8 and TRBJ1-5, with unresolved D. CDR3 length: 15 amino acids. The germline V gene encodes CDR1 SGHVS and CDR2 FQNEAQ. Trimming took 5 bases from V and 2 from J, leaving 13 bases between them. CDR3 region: CASSGGVVGNQPQHF. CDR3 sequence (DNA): TGTGCCAGCAGCGGCGGGGTAGTGGGCAATCAGCCCCAGCATTTT.

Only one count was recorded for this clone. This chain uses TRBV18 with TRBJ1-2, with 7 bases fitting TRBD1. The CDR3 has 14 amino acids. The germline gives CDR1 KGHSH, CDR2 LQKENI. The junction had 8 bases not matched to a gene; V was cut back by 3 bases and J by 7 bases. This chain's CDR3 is CASSPEPQGFGYTF. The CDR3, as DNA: TGTGCCAGCTCACCCGAACCACAGGGGTTTGGCTACACCTTC.

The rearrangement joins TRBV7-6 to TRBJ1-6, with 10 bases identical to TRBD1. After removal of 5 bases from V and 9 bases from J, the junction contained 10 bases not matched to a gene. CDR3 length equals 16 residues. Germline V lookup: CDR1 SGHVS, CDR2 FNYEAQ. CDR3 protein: CASSPERQGASSPLHF. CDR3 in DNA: TGTGCCAGCAGCCCAGAGAGACAGGGGGCCTCTTCACCCCTCCACTTT. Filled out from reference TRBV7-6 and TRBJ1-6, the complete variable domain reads GAGVSQSPRYKVTKRGQDVALRCDPISGHVSLYWYRQALGQGPEFLTYFNYEAQQDKSGLPNDRFSAERPEGSISTLTIQRTEQRDSAMYRCASSPERQGASSPLHFGNGTRLTVT.

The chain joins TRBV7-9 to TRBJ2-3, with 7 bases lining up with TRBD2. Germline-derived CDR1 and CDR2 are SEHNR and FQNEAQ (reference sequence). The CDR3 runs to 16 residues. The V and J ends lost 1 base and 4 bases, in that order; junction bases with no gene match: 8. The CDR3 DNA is TGTGCCAGCAGCTTAGTTCTTGCGGGGGTCTCAGATACGCAGTATTTT. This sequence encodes CASSLVLAGVSDTQYF. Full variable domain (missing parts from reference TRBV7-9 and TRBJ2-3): DTGVSQNPRHKITKRGQNVTFRCDPISEHNRLYWYRQTLGQGPEFLTYFQNEAQLEKSRLLSDRFSAERPKGSFSTLEIQRTEQGDSAMYLCASSLVLAGVSDTQYFGPGTRLTVL.

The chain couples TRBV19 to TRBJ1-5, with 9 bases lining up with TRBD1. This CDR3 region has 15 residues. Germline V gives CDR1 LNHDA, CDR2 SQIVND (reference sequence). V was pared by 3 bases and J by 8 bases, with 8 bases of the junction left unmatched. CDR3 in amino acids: CASSIFGQGQEPQHF. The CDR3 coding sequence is TGTGCCAGTAGTATTTTTGGACAGGGGCAGGAGCCCCAGCATTTT.

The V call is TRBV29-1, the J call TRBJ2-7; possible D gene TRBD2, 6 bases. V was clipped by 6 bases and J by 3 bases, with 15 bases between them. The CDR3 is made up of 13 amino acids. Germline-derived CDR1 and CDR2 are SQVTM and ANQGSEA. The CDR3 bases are TGCAGCGTGACGACTAGAAACCTCTACGAGCAGTACTTC. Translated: CSVTTRNLYEQYF.

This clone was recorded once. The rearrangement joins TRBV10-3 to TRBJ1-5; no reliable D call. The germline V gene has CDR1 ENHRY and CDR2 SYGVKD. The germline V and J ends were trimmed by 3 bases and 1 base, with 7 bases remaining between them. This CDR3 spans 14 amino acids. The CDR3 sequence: CAISDPGSNQPQHF. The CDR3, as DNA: TGTGCCATCAGTGACCCTGGGAGCAATCAGCCCCAGCATTTT.

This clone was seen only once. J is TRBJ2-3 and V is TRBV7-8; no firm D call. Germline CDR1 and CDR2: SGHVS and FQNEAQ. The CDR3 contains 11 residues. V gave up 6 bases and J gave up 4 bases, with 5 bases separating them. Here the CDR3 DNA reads TGTGCCAGCAGAAAAGCAGATACGCAGTATTTT. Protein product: CASRKADTQYF.

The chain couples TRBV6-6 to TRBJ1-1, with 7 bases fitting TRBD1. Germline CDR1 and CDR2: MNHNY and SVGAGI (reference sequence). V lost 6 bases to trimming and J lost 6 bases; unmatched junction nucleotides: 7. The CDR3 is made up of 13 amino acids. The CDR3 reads CASRPRGSAEAFF. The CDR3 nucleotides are TGTGCCAGCAGACCCAGGGGGAGCGCTGAAGCTTTCTTT.

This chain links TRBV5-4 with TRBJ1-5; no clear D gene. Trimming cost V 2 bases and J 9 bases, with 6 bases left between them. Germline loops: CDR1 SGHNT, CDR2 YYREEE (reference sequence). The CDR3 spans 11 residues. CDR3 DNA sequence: TGTGCCAGCAGCTTCGGGAGGCCCCAGCATTTT. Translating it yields CASSFGRPQHF.

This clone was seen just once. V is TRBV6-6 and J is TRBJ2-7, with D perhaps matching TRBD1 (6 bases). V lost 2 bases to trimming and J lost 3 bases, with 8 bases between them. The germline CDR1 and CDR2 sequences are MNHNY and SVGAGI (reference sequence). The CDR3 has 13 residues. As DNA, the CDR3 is TGTGCCAGCAGTTACAGGACAGACTACGAGCAGTACTTC. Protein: CASSYRTDYEQYF.

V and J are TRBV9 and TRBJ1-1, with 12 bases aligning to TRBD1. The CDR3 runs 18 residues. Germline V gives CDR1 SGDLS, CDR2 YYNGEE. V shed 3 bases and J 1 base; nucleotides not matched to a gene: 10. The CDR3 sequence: CASSASTGQGAQNTEAFF. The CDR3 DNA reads TGTGCCAGCAGCGCAAGTACGGGACAGGGGGCACAGAACACTGAAGCTTTCTTT.